Reported below is one T cell receptor beta chain. There are a few counts of this clonotype. Its antigen specificity is not known. Base qualities are not provided; no much larger clone lies one nucleotide away. This sample was taken from a study of human T cells and chemical hapten exposure (dated by TCRdb to the early 2020s). Regarding the complete study: For sensitization, 2% DPC in acetone was applied to an approximately 2 cm by approximately 2 cm area of upper inner arm skin. Patch tests used Finn chambers with 0.01% DPC on the upper back, scored after 6 days by International Contact Dermatitis Research Group standards. About 27 alopecia patients gave blood for TCR sequencing at one to four time points (pre-sensitization, 2, 6 and 24 weeks). This study followed changes in the peripheral blood TCR repertoire in vivo during primary and secondary sensitization of alopecia patients to the hapten diphenylcyclopropenone (DPC). Most of the patients in the cohort were female, and the cohort covered alopecia areata with under or over 50% scalp involvement, alopecia totalis and alopecia universalis. Throughout the study period of roughly five months, patients also received therapeutic DPC doses to the scalp every week. Libraries were combined into a pool for sequencing, and differences in TCR yield between samples came mainly from small differences in library volumes within the pool. Blood samples were taken from patients before sensitization (week 0) and then at 2, 6 and about 24 weeks after DPC sensitization.

In the paper's terms, the time point label means: patch test 1, 2 weeks after DPC sensitization. The sample's treatment or condition label, in plain terms: therapeutic diphenylcyclopropenone sensitization with weekly scalp DPC. Blood at each patch-test visit was drawn before the patch test was applied. Patients were eligible if aged 18 to 70, diagnosed with alopecia and judged suitable for DPC therapy, and pregnant patients were excluded. Unfractionated whole blood was collected in Tempus Blood RNA tubes, and total RNA was extracted from that blood. Results and caveats for the whole study, not just this receptor: Patch test score correlated positively with the number of PT1 expanded TCRs, reaching significance at thresholds 8, 16 and 32 but not at 4. Compared with pre-sensitization or healthy control sets, expanded TCRs formed significantly more large CDR3 similarity clusters, which is consistent with antigen-driven responses. Repeated subsampling changed both the strength of the expansion versus patch-test correlation and the threshold at which that correlation became significant. The number of TCRs above 1 in 1000 frequency did not change with DPC sensitization; there was no evidence of global repertoire structure alterations. Alopecia, a presumed autoimmune disease, was present in all patients, so the immune response of the patients might differ from that of healthy individuals.

V and J lose 0 bases and 1 base, and a span of 11 bases separates them. As encoded in the germline V gene, CDR1 is SGDLS while CDR2 is YYNGEE. From cysteine to phenylalanine, the CDR3 is 15 amino acids long. CDR3 DNA only is kept here, 45 bases in frame from base 1. Libraries were built with RACE. The sequencer was a NextSeq 500. During library preparation, unique molecular identifiers were attached to individual cDNA molecules so that TCRs could be counted in a quantitative, reproducible way. Each blood RNA sample was used to sequence both TCR alpha and TCR beta chains. In the original analysis: A median of roughly 98,000 TCRs per sample was observed, with a range of about 23,224 to 690,600. V, J and CDR3 annotation of the TCR reads was carried out using the Decombinator software suite. For PS versus PT1 abundance plots, all samples were subsampled to the same number of TCRs (28,000). Expanded TCRs were defined as absent before sensitization and observed at least eight times at the 2-week time point. The raw public data were reprocessed by TCRdb itself: fastp quality trimming at Q25, MiXCR clonotype calling, in-frame beta chains only. Rows merge per CDR3 protein into single entries with the most common DNA and genes. The V and J calls reflect TCRdb's pipeline rather than the authors' work. The sample has roughly 200,000 distinct CDR3 sequences on record, 20% to 25% of them singletons. The top ten constitute about 7% of the sample.

Sequenced here: whole blood, sampled in connection with sensitization to the hapten diphenylcyclopropenone (DPC). Rearrangement joined TRBV9 to TRBJ2-7, with TRBD1 as a weak D call on 6 bases. The sequence derives from a woman between 50 and 59 years old with alopecia areata. Some clones in this sample may be carry-over from other donors' samples. The nucleotide sequence is given as TGTGCCAGCAGCGTAGGACAGGCCCGGTCCTACGAGCAGTACTTC. This gives the protein CASSVGQARSYEQYF.